The 27 T cell receptor beta chains presented below share a single source sample, sequenced in a study of shared clonotypes between healthy human individuals (dated by TCRdb to 2020 to 2021). Library prep was done by the immunoSEQ multiplex PCR assay. TCRdb holds this immuneACCESS table with in-frame rearrangements only. Some clones are missing; in checked studies, unresolved V genes explain under half, and the rest has no known cause. The sample records 2 million to 3 million clones, over 85% of which are singletons. The top ten hold approximately 0.37% of the sample. The sample taken for sequencing was naive CD4+ T cells from PBMCs. The cell subset or site label of this sample denotes: CD45RA+ positively selected. These receptors were obtained from a man between 18 and 29 years old in good health. Some clones in this sample may be carry-over from other donors' samples.

CDR3: CASSLGTPKGETQYF. The CDR3 nucleotides read TGTGCCAGCAGCTTAGGGACACCCAAAGGGGAGACCCAGTACTTC. The V call is TRBV7-9, the J call TRBJ2-5; D may be TRBD1 (5 bases). The V and J ends lost 1 base and 5 bases respectively, with 14 bases between them. Per germline, CDR1 SEHNR and CDR2 FQNEAQ (reference sequence). This CDR3 is built from 15 residues. Full variable domain (remainder filled in from reference TRBV7-9 and TRBJ2-5): DTGVSQNPRHKITKRGQNVTFRCDPISEHNRLYWYRQTLGQGPEFLTYFQNEAQLEKSRLLSDRFSAERPKGSFSTLEIQRTEQGDSAMYLCASSLGTPKGETQYFGPGTRLLVL.

The genes are TRBV18 and TRBJ2-2; D possibly uses TRBD1 or TRBD2 (5 bases each). Trimming removed 1 base from V and 6 bases from J, with 24 bases in between. CDR1 and CDR2 (germline): KGHSH, LQKENI. The CDR3 has 19 amino acids. CDR3 amino acids: CASSPRRTGPRLGAGELFF. The CDR3 nucleotides are TGTGCCAGCTCACCACGCCGCACAGGACCCCGTTTGGGGGCCGGGGAGCTGTTTTTT.

V usage is TRBV10-1 and J usage is TRBJ2-7; 9 nucleotides align to TRBD2. Germline V gene sequence: CDR1 WNHNN, CDR2 SYGVQD (reference sequence). The CDR3 runs 17 residues. The V and J ends lost 0 bases and 2 bases, in that order; junction bases with no gene match: 8. CDR3 loop: CASSESMASGIPYEQYF. In DNA, the CDR3 is TGCGCCAGCAGTGAGTCGATGGCTAGCGGGATTCCCTACGAGCAGTACTTC.

This sequence joins TRBV5-6 and TRBJ2-2; D is undetermined. V lost 0 bases and J lost 6, with 12 bases in between. Germline CDR1 is SGHDT and CDR2 is YYEEEE. The CDR3 is 15 residues long. The CDR3 loop is CASSLVGRYPGELFF. The CDR3 bases are TGTGCCAGCAGCTTGGTGGGTAGATATCCCGGGGAGCTGTTTTTT.

The chain combines TRBV7-4 with TRBJ2-7; no definite D call. Germline CDR1 is SGHVT and CDR2 is SQSDAQ. This CDR3 is built from 13 residues. With 2 bases removed from V and 5 bases from J, the gap between germline ends came to 10 bases. The CDR3 DNA reads as TGTGCCAGCAGCTTACCGCCAATCCACGAGCAGTACTTC. Its protein product is CASSLPPIHEQYF.

Only a few counts were recorded for this clone. The same CDR3 can be traced to other DNA sequences in this sample. The chain is built from TRBV5-1 and TRBJ2-3; D not resolved. The ends were cut back, 0 bases at V and 0 bases at J, with 5 bases in the middle. The germline gives CDR1 SGHRS, CDR2 YFSETQ. The CDR3 runs to 14 residues. The CDR3 sequence is CASSLAPSTDTQYF. As DNA, the CDR3 is TGCGCCAGCAGCTTGGCCCCTAGCACAGATACGCAGTATTTT.

V gene TRBV28 combines with J gene TRBJ1-2; 9 bases agree with TRBD1. The CDR3 length is 15 residues. The junction had 8 bases not matched to a gene; V was cut back by 3 bases and J by 6 bases. Germline V gene data show CDR1 as MDHEN and CDR2 as SYDVKM. The CDR3 DNA reads TGTGCCAGCAGTTTTCTTGGGACAGGGAGCGATGGCTACACCTTC. It is translated as CASSFLGTGSDGYTF.

The V call is TRBV27, the J call TRBJ1-4; no firm D call. Germline assignment: CDR1 MNHEY and CDR2 SMNVEV (reference sequence). V was clipped by 2 bases and J by 0 bases, with 13 bases between them. CDR3 length equals 17 residues. The CDR3 DNA follows: TGTGCCAGCAGTTTAAAGGGTTTTCCCCCAACTAATGAAAAACTGTTTTTT. Translation gives CASSLKGFPPTNEKLFF.

This clone was counted a few times. The rearrangement uses TRBV7-9 and TRBJ1-1, with 8 nucleotides matching TRBD1. The length of the CDR3 is 16 residues. V lost 5 bases to trimming and J lost 5 bases; unmatched junction nucleotides: 13. The germline V gene encodes CDR1 SEHNR and CDR2 FQNEAQ (reference sequence). The CDR3 coding sequence is TGTGCCAGCAGCCCCCTCGGGACAGGTCGGGGGACTGAAGCTTTCTTT. Amino acids: CASSPLGTGRGTEAFF.

CDR3 residues: CASSLRAAAGELFF. The CDR3 nucleotides read TGTGCCAGCAGCTTAAGGGCAGCCGCAGGGGAGCTGTTTTTT. This chain connects TRBV7-9 to TRBJ2-2; no reliable D call. CDR3 length: 14 residues. Looked up from germline, CDR1 is SEHNR and CDR2 is FQNEAQ (reference sequence). V gave up 2 bases and J gave up 8 bases, with 12 bases separating them.

The CDR3 is CASSPARGAYGYTF. The CDR3 DNA reads TGTGCCAGCAGCCCCGCCCGAGGCGCCTATGGCTACACCTTC. The rearrangement links TRBV11-1 to TRBJ1-2, with unresolved D. The germline gives CDR1 SGHAT, CDR2 FQDESV (reference sequence). This CDR3 region has 14 residues. Trimming took off 5 bases at V and 4 bases at J, with 14 bases between the two ends.

The chain carries TRBV29-1 and TRBJ2-2; TRBD1 agrees at 7 bases. The CDR3 sequence is 15 residues long. The germline V gene has CDR1 SQVTM and CDR2 ANQGSEA. V lost 3 bases, J lost 4 bases, and 8 bases stayed unmatched. CDR3 in amino acids: CSVDSPTGSTGELFF. Here the CDR3 DNA reads TGCAGCGTTGATTCACCGACAGGGTCCACCGGGGAGCTGTTTTTT.

The V call is TRBV11-2, the J call TRBJ1-2, with D maybe TRBD1 (5 bases). CDR1 is SGHAT and CDR2 is FQNNGV in the germline V gene. The CDR3 extends over 13 amino acids. Trimming took off 1 base at V and 12 bases at J, with 15 bases between the two ends. Written as DNA, the CDR3 is TGTGCCAGCAGCTTAGGGGGGGGAAGCGGCCACACCTTC. Residues: CASSLGGGSGHTF.

The rearrangement joins TRBV7-2 to TRBJ1-1; D is uncertain. V was cut by 1 base and J by 2 bases, with 11 bases left in between. Germline assignment: CDR1 SGHTA and CDR2 FQGNSA. This CDR3 is 15 amino acids long. The chain's CDR3 is CASSLDSRRNTEAFF. Here the CDR3 DNA reads TGTGCCAGCAGCTTAGACTCTCGTCGAAACACTGAAGCTTTCTTT. The full variable domain, with the rest looked up from reference TRBV7-2 and TRBJ1-1, is GAGVSQSPSNKVTEKGKDVELRCDPISGHTALYWYRQSLGQGLEFLIYFQGNSAPDKSGLPSDRFSAERTGGSVSTLTIQRTQQEDSAVYLCASSLDSRRNTEAFFGQGTRLTVV.

This sequence joins TRBV9 and TRBJ2-7; D is ambiguous. The germline V and J ends were trimmed by 3 bases and 2 bases, with 12 bases remaining between them. The CDR3 is 14 amino acids. Germline CDR1 is SGDLS and CDR2 is YYNGEE. Written as DNA, the CDR3 is TGTGCCAGCAGCGAGGCCCCGCCTCCCTACGAGCAGTACTTC. Encoded protein: CASSEAPPPYEQYF.

This rearrangement joins TRBV5-1 to TRBJ2-7; D gene unclear. The germline V gene has CDR1 SGHRS and CDR2 YFSETQ. Trimming removed 4 bases at V and 7 bases at J, with 12 bases between. The CDR3 is made up of 12 amino acids. The CDR3 nucleotides are TGCGCCAGCAGCGTCGACCGGCGGGAGCAGTACTTC. Its protein is CASSVDRREQYF.

About this clone: This sample includes further DNA sequences coding for the same CDR3. This chain joins TRBV7-2 and TRBJ2-2; 8 bases fit TRBD2. Germline loops: CDR1 SGHTA, CDR2 FQGNSA. The trim removed 1 base at V and 6 bases at J, leaving 4 bases unmatched. This CDR3 is 15 amino acids long. This CDR3 is CASSLVLAGAGELFF. As DNA, the CDR3 is TGTGCCAGCAGCTTAGTTCTAGCGGGCGCCGGGGAGCTGTTTTTT.

This clone is a singleton in its sample. This chain connects TRBV28 to TRBJ1-3; no clear D gene. Germline V gives CDR1 MDHEN, CDR2 SYDVKM. This CDR3 comprises 16 residues. The ends were cut back, 3 bases at V and 0 bases at J, with 12 bases in the middle. The DNA for the CDR3 is TGTGCCAGCAGTTTTATAGGACTCGGCTCTGGAAACACCATATATTTT. Encoded protein: CASSFIGLGSGNTIYF.

The genes are TRBV25-1 and TRBJ1-4; D is undetermined. The CDR3 contains 12 residues. Per the germline V gene, CDR1 is MGHDK and CDR2 is SYGVNS. V was trimmed by 0 bases and J by 7 bases, leaving 3 bases between them. The CDR3 loop reads CASSEYSEKLFF. CDR3 nucleotide sequence: TGTGCCAGCAGTGAATACAGTGAAAAACTGTTTTTT.

For this clone: Other DNA sequences in this specimen translate into the identical CDR3. The chain combines TRBV19 with TRBJ1-2; possibly TRBD1 for D (5 bases). The CDR3 length is 13 residues. With 3 bases removed from V and 3 bases from J, the gap between germline ends came to 8 bases. The V gene's germline CDR1 is LNHDA and CDR2 SQIVND (reference sequence). The CDR3 protein is CASSIQGHYGYTF. The CDR3 coding sequence is TGTGCCAGTAGTATTCAGGGTCACTATGGCTACACCTTC.

Only a few counts were recorded for this clone. This rearrangement joins TRBV7-9 to TRBJ1-1; D unclear. CDR1 is SEHNR and CDR2 is FQNEAQ in the germline V gene (reference sequence). The V end lost 1 base, the J end lost 2 bases, and 11 bases lay between the germline ends. The CDR3 is 15 amino acids. The CDR3 reads CASSLDYSKNTEAFF. The CDR3 DNA reads as TGTGCCAGCAGCTTAGACTACAGTAAAAACACTGAAGCTTTCTTT.

The chain combines TRBV5-1 with TRBJ2-5; TRBD2 agrees at 8 bases. Germline loops: CDR1 SGHRS, CDR2 YFSETQ. Trimming cost V 4 bases and J 5 bases; bases outside gene matches: 4. The length of the CDR3 is 13 residues. CDR3 nucleotide sequence: TGCGCCAGCAGCGCGTCTAGCGGGGAGACCCAGTACTTC. As protein: CASSASSGETQYF.

This chain links TRBV7-8 with TRBJ2-2; D unresolved. The CDR3 is 14 amino acids. Trimming took 0 bases from V and 3 from J, leaving 5 bases between them. CDR1 and CDR2 (germline): SGHVS, FQNEAQ. The DNA for the CDR3 is TGTGCCAGCAGCTTAGCTCCTCACACCGGGGAGCTGTTTTTT. Protein: CASSLAPHTGELFF.

The count of this clone is one. V is TRBV29-1 and J is TRBJ2-3, with TRBD2 matching over 13 bases. There are 13 residues in the CDR3. CDR1 and CDR2 (germline): SQVTM, ANQGSEA. The CDR3 here is CRAGLAGPDTQYF. CDR3 coding DNA: TGCAGGGCGGGACTAGCGGGACCAGATACGCAGTATTTT.

The J gene is TRBJ2-2, the V gene TRBV5-4, with TRBD2 matching over 8 bases. There are 15 residues in the CDR3. V trimming: 0 bases; J trimming: 6 bases; junction bases outside the gene matches: 4. Germline values: CDR1 SGHNT, CDR2 YYREEE (reference sequence). The CDR3 sequence is CASSLGTSRPGELFF. In DNA form, the CDR3 reads TGTGCCAGCAGCTTGGGGACTAGCAGGCCCGGGGAGCTGTTTTTT.

The CDR3 sequence is CASSSTKAGYGYTF. The CDR3 DNA reads as TGTGCCAGCAGCTCCACCAAGGCCGGCTATGGCTACACCTTC. The chain links TRBV13 to TRBJ1-2; D is unresolved. The CDR3 spans 14 residues. V gave up 4 bases and J gave up 4 bases, with 13 bases separating them. Looked up from germline, CDR1 is PRHDT and CDR2 is FYEKMQ (reference sequence).

This chain's CDR3 is CASSQTGQGANYGYTF. CDR3 nucleotide sequence: TGTGCCAGCAGCCAAACCGGACAGGGGGCTAACTATGGCTACACCTTC. The rearrangement joins TRBV5-5 to TRBJ1-2; 10 bases align to TRBD1. The CDR3 extends over 16 amino acids. V trimming: 4 bases; J trimming: 0 bases; junction bases outside the gene matches: 6. CDR1 SGHKS and CDR2 YYEKEE come from the germline V gene (reference sequence).